Given below is one TCR beta chain in context. Its antigen is still unknown. The data belong to a study of T cell responses to AZD1222 COVID-19 vaccine. For the study at large: Timing groups of about 4 and about 12 weeks for second doses were pooled. Study findings and constraints: All repertoire sampling was performed exclusively after the peak T cell response. Unmutated variant regions are reportedly the target of nearly half of TCRs that are spike-specific.

The assay was immunoSEQ multiplex PCR, and TCRdb's table has in-frame clones only and misses some. The sample contains approximately 160,000 clones, 90% to 95% of which appear only once. The CDR3 is 14 residues long. Germline CDR1 is SGHTA and CDR2 is FQGNSA. V shed 5 bases and J 5 bases; nucleotides not matched to a gene: 8. Sequenced here: peripheral blood, sampled on day 0 of AZD1222 vaccination. This chain uses TRBV7-2 with TRBJ2-7, with 8 nucleotides matching TRBD1. This clonotype originated in an adult in good health. The CDR3 region has the DNA TGTGCCAGCAGCGCCGAGGGACAGGAGCACGAGCAGTACTTC. This codes for CASSAEGQEHEQYF.